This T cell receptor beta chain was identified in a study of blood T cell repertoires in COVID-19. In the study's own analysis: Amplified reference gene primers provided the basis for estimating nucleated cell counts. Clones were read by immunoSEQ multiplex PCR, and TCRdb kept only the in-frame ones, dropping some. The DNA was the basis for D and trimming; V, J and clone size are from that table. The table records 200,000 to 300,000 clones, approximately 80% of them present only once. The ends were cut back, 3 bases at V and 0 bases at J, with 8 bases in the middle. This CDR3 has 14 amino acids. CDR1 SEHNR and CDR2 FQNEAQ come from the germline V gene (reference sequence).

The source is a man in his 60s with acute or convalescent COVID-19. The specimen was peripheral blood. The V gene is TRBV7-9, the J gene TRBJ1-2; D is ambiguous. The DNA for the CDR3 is TGTGCCAGCAGCTTTGGGCTCACTAACTATGGCTACACCTTC. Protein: CASSFGLTNYGYTF.